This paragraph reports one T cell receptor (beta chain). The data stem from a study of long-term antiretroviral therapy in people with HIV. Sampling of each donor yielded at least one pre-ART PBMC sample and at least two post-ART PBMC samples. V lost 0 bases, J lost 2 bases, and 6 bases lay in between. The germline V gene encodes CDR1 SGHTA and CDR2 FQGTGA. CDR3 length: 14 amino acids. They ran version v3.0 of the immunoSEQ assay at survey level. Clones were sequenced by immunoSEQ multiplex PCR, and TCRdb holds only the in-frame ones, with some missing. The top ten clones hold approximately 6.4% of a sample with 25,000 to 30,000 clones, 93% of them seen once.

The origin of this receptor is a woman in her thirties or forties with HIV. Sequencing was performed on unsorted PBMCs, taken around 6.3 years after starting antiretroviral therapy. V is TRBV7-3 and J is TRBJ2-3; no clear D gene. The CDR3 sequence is CASSLTPFTDTQYF. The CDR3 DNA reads TGTGCCAGCAGCTTAACCCCTTTCACAGATACGCAGTATTTT. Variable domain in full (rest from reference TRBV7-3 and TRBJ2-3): GAGVSQTPSNKVTEKGKYVELRCDPISGHTALYWYRQSLGQGPEFLIYFQGTGAADDSGLPNDRFFAVRPEGSVSTLKIQRTERGDSAVYLCASSLTPFTDTQYFGPGTRLTVL.